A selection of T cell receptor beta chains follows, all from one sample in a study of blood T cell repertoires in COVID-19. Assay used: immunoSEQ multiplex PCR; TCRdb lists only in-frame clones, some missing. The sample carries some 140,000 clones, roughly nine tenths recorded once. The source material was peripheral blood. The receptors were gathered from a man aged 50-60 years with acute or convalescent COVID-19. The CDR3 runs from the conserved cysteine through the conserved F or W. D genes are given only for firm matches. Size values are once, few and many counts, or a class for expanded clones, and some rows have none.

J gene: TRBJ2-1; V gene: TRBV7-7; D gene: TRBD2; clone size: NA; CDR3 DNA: TGTGCCAGCAGGAAATCTGAGGGAGGCGGGGGATACACTGAGCAGTTCTTC; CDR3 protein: CASRKSEGGGGYTEQFF
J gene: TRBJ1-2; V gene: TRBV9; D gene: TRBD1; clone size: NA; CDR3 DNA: TGTGCCAGCAGCGGAAGGACAGGCCACTCGTATGGCTACACCTTC; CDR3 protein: CASSGRTGHSYGYTF
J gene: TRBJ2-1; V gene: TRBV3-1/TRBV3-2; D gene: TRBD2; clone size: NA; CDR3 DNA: TGTGCCAGCAGCCAAGTTAGCGGGAGCTACAATGAGCAGTTCTTC; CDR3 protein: CASSQVSGSYNEQFF
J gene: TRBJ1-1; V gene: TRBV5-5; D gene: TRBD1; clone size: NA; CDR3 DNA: TGTGCCAGCAGCTTAGAAACAGGGGCAATGAACACTGAAGCTTTCTTT; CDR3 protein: CASSLETGAMNTEAFF
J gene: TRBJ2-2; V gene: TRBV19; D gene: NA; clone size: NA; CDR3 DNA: TGTGCCAGTAGTTTAACAGGGAACACCGGGGAGCTGTTTTTT; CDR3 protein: CASSLTGNTGELFF
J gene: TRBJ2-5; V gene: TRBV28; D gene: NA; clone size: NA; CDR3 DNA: TGTGCCAGCCTAACCCGGCGCCAGGACCAAGAGACCCAGTACTTC; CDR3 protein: CASLTRRQDQETQYF
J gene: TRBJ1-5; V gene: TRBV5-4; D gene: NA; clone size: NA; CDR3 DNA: TGTGCCAGCAGCTTGGGGGGAGGGGACCAGCCCCAGCATTTT; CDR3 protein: CASSLGGGDQPQHF
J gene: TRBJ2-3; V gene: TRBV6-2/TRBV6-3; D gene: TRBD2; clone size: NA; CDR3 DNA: TGTGCCAGCAGTTATACTAGCGACGGTACGCAGTATTTT; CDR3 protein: CASSYTSDGTQYF
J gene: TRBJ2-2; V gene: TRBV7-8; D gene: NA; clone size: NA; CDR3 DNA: TGTGCCAGCAGCTTAGCGCTACCTCGCACCGGGGAGCTGTTTTTT; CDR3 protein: CASSLALPRTGELFF
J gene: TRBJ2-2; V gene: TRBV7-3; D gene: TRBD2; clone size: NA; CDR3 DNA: TGTGCCAGCAGCACCGACCCGGGGACTAGCGGGTTCGGGGAGCTGTTTTTT; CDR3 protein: CASSTDPGTSGFGELFF
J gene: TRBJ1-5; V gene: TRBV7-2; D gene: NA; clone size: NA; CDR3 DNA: TGTGCCAGCAGCTCCCGGGAGGGTGTCAATCAGCCCCAGCATTTT; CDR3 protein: CASSSREGVNQPQHF
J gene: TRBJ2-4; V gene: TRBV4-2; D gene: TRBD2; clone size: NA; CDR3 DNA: TGTGCCAGCAGCCAAGACGTAGCGGGGGCCCAAAACATTCAGTACTTC; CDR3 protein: CASSQDVAGAQNIQYF
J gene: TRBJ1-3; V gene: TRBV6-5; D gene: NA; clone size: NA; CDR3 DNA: TGTGCCAGCAGAATTATCTCTGGAAACACCATATATTTT; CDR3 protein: CASRIISGNTIYF
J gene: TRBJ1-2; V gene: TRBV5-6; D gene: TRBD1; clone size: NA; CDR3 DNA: TGTGCCAGCAGCTTGAAGGGACAGGGGGCGCTTGGCTACACCTTC; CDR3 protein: CASSLKGQGALGYTF
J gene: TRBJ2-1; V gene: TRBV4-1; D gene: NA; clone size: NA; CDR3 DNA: TGCGCCAGCAGCCCCCAATTCGGTGAGCAGTTCTTC; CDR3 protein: CASSPQFGEQFF
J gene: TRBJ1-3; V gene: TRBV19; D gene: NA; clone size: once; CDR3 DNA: TGTGCCAGTAGTCGGGAGGTCAACTCTGGAAACACCATATATTTT; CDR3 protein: CASSREVNSGNTIYF
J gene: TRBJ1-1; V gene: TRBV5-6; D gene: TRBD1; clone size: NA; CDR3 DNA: TGTGCCAGCAGCTTAGGGACAGCAAACACTGAAGCTTTCTTT; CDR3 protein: CASSLGTANTEAFF
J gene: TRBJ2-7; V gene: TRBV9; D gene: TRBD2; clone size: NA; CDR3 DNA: TGTGCCAGCAGCGCTGGGACTAGCGGGAGAAACTACGAGCAGTACTTC; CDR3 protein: CASSAGTSGRNYEQYF
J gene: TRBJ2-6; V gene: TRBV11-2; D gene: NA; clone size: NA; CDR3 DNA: TGTGCCAGCAGCCGTCTAGCGAACGGGGCCAACGTCCTGACTTTC; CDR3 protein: CASSRLANGANVLTF
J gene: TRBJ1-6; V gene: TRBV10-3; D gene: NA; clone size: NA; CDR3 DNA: TGTGCCATCAGTGAGTCGTCGAGAGGTTCACCCCTCCACTTT; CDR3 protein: CAISESSRGSPLHF
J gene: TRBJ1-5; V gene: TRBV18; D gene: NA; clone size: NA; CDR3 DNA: TGTGCCAGCTCACCAGGGCAGGATACCCAGCCCCAGCATTTT; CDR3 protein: CASSPGQDTQPQHF
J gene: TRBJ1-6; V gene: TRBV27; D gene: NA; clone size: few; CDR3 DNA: TGTGCCAGCAGACGGCCGTCAGGGGACAATTCACCCCTCCACTTT; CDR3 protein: CASRRPSGDNSPLHF
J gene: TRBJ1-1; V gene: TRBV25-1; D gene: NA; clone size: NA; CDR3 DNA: TGTGCCAGCAGTGAAGTGGCGAACACTGAAGCTTTCTTT; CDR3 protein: CASSEVANTEAFF
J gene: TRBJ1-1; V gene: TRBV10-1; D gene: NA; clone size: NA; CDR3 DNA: TGCGCCAGCAGTCAAAAGGCGGGACCGACGGGAGAAAACACTGAAGCTTTCTTT; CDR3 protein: CASSQKAGPTGENTEAFF
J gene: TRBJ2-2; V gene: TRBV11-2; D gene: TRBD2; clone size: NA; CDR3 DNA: TGTGCCAGCAGCTTAGGTCTAAACAGCGGGAGGGCCCTCGGGGAGCTGTTTTTT; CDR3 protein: CASSLGLNSGRALGELFF
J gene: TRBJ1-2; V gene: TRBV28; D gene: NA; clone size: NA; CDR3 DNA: TGTGCCAGCAGTCCTGGGGCCGGTTTCGGCTACACCTTC; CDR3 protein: CASSPGAGFGYTF
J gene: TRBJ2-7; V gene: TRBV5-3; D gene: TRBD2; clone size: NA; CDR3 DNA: TGTGCCAGAAGCCCTGCCGGGACTAGTGAGGGCTACGAGCAGTACTTC; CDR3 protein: CARSPAGTSEGYEQYF
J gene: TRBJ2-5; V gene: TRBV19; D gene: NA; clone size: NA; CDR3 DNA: TGTGCCAGTAGTATTCCAGGGGAAGAGACCCAGTACTTC; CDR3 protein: CASSIPGEETQYF
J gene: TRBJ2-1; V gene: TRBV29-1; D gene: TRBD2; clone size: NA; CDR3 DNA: TGCAGCGTTGGACTAGCGGGAGGTGACAATGAGCAGTTCTTC; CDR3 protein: CSVGLAGGDNEQFF
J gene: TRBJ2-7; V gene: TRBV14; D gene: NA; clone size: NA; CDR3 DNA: TGTGCCAGCAGCCAGGGGAGCTACGAGCAGTACTTC; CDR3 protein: CASSQGSYEQYF
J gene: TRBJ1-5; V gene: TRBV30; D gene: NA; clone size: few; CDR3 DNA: TGTGCCTGGTCAGAATTGGGGGCTAATCAGCCCCAGCATTTT; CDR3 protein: CAWSELGANQPQHF
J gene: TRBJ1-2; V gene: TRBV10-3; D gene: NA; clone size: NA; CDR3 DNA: TGTGCCATCGCAGACAATAACTATGGCTACACCTTC; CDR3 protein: CAIADNNYGYTF
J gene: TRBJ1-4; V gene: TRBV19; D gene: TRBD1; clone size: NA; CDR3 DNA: TGTGCCAGTAGGGTGACAGGGGTCGATGAAAAACTGTTTTTT; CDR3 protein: CASRVTGVDEKLFF
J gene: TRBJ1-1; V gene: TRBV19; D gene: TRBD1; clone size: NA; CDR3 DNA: TGTGCCAGTAGTCCCGCCCGGACAGGGCAGAACACTGAAGCTTTCTTT; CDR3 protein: CASSPARTGQNTEAFF
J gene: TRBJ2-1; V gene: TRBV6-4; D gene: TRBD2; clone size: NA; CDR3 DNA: TGTGCCAGCAGTGACGGGACTAGCGGGGGGGCAAATGAGCAGTTCTTC; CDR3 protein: CASSDGTSGGANEQFF
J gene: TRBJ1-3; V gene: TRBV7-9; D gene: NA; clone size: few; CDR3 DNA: TGTGCCAGCAGCTTAATGGGGGCGTCTGGAAACACCATATATTTT; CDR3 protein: CASSLMGASGNTIYF
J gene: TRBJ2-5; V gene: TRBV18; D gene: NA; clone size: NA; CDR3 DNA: TGTGCCAGCTCACCAAACGGCGGGGAGACCCAGTACTTC; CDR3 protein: CASSPNGGETQYF
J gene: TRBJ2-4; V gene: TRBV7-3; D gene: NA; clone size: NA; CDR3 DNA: TGTGCCAGCAGCTCCGACTCATTTTATCCAGCCAAAAACATTCAGTACTTC; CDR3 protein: CASSSDSFYPAKNIQYF
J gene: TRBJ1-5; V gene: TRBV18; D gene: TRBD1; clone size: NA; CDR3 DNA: TGTGCCAGCTCTCAAACGAAACAGGGGGTGTTCAATCAGCCCCAGCATTTT; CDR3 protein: CASSQTKQGVFNQPQHF
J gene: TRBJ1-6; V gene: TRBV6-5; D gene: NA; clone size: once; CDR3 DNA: TGTGCCAGCAGCCCAGGGGCAGGGTATAATTCACCCCTCCACTTT; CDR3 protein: CASSPGAGYNSPLHF
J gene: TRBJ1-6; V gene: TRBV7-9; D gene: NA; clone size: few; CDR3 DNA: TGTGCCAGCAGCTTAGGACACCTCTATAATTCACCCCTCCACTTT; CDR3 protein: CASSLGHLYNSPLHF
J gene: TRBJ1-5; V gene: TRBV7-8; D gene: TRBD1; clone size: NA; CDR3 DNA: TGTGCCAGCAGCTCCCGGGACAGGGGGTTCCAGCCCCAGCATTTT; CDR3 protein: CASSSRDRGFQPQHF
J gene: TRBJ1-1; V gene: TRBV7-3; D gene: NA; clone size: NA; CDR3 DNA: TGTGCCAGCAGCTTAGCCGGGGACACTGAAGCTTTCTTT; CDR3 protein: CASSLAGDTEAFF
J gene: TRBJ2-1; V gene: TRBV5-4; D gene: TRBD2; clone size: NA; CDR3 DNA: TGTGCCAGCAGCTTGAAGCGGGAGACCTACAATGAGCAGTTCTTC; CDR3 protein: CASSLKRETYNEQFF
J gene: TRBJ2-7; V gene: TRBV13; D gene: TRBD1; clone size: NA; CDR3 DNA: TGTGCCAGCAGCTTATTTACAGGGGCTCTGGGGGAGCAGTACTTC; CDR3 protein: CASSLFTGALGEQYF
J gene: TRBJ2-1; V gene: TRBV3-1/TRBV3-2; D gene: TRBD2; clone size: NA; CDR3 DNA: TGTGCCAGCAGCCAAGGACGTCTAGCGGTCAATGAGCAGTTCTTC; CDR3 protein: CASSQGRLAVNEQFF
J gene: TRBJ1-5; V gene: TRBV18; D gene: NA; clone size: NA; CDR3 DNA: TGTGCCAGCTCACCATTCCAGGTCCCGAATCAGCCCCAGCATTTT; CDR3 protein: CASSPFQVPNQPQHF
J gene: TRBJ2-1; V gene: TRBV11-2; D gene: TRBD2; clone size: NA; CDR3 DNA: TGTGCCAGCAGCCCGGGATCGGGACTACCTAACAATGAGCAGTTCTTC; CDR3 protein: CASSPGSGLPNNEQFF
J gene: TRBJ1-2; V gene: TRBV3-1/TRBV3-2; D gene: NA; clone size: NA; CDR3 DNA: TGTGCCAGCAGCCAAGGTACTTCTGGCTACACCTTC; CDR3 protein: CASSQGTSGYTF
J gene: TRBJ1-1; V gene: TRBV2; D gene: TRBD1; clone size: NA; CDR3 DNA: TGTGCCAGCAGTGAAAACGGAGCAGGGGGCACTGAAGCTTTCTTT; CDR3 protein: CASSENGAGGTEAFF
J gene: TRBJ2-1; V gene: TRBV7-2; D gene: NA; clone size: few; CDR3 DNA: TGTGCCAGCAGCTCCACCCCAGGCGAGCAGTTCTTC; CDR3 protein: CASSSTPGEQFF
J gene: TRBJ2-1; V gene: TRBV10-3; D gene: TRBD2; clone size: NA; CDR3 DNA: TGTGCCATATATCTAGCGGGAGACGACAATGAGCAGTTCTTC; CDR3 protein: CAIYLAGDDNEQFF